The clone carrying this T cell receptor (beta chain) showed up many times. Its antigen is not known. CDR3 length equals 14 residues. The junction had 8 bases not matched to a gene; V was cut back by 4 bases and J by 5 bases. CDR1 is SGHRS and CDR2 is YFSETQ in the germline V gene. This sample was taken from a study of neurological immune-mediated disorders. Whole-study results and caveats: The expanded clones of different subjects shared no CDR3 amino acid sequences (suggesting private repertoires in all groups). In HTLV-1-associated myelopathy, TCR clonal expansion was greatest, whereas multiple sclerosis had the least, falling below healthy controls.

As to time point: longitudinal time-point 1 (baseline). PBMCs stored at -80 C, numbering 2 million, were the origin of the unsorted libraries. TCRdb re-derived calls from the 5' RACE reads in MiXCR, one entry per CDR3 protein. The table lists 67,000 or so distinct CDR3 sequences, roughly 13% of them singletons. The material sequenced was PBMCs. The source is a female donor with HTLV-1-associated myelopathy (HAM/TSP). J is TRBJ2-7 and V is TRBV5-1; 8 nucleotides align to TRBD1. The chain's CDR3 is CASSAGQAPNEQYF. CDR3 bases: TGCGCCAGCAGCGCGGGACAGGCGCCCAACGAGCAGTACTTC.